A selection of T cell receptor beta chains follows, all from one sample in a study of glioma-infiltrating T cells. TCRdb redid the calling of the multiplex PCR reads with MiXCR, one entry per CDR3 protein. This table holds a few hundred thousand distinct CDR3 sequences, roughly two fifths found once. Sequencing was performed on glioma tissue, nonneoplastic brain tissue, or PBMCs (not recorded which). The receptor source for this set is a human donor with low-grade glioma or glioblastoma, undergoing nonglioma brain surgery, or in good health (not recorded which). Both conserved end residues are part of each CDR3. Fields, in order: CDR3 protein, J gene, V gene.

CDR3 protein: CASSPHGGRPRDTQYF
J gene: TRBJ2-3
V gene: TRBV7-2

CDR3 protein: CASSQFNGLAGWGSYNEQFF
J gene: TRBJ2-1
V gene: TRBV6-1

CDR3 protein: CASSPGTSLYNEQFF
J gene: TRBJ2-1
V gene: TRBV4-3

CDR3 protein: CASSQDLAGGINEQFF
J gene: TRBJ2-1
V gene: TRBV4-1

CDR3 protein: CASSFSLLAGGFYEQYF
J gene: TRBJ2-7
V gene: TRBV6-2/TRBV6-3

CDR3 protein: CASSQALRDSRLETQYF
J gene: TRBJ2-5
V gene: TRBV7-7

CDR3 protein: CASSAGGKDTEALF
J gene: TRBJ1-1
V gene: TRBV7-2

CDR3 protein: CASRLRHDYNEQFF
J gene: TRBJ2-1
V gene: TRBV5-5

CDR3 protein: CASSLDGTHTEAFF
J gene: TRBJ1-1
V gene: TRBV5-1

CDR3 protein: CASSLTDPPGDKETQYF
J gene: TRBJ2-5
V gene: TRBV7-8

CDR3 protein: CASSALQGYEGYTF
J gene: TRBJ1-2
V gene: TRBV7-9

CDR3 protein: CASSPLAGVGNEQFF
J gene: TRBJ2-1
V gene: TRBV7-9

CDR3 protein: CASSHSSEIYGYTF
J gene: TRBJ1-2
V gene: TRBV6-1

CDR3 protein: CASSQGQGGNEKLFF
J gene: TRBJ1-4
V gene: TRBV4-2

CDR3 protein: CASSQDRGTYGYTF
J gene: TRBJ1-2
V gene: TRBV4-3

CDR3 protein: CASSLRTSSIYEQYF
J gene: TRBJ2-7
V gene: TRBV27

CDR3 protein: CAISETSGRTDTQYF
J gene: TRBJ2-3
V gene: TRBV10-3

CDR3 protein: CAISEQGSKGYGYTF
J gene: TRBJ1-2
V gene: TRBV6-1

CDR3 protein: CASSVGTSGQETQYF
J gene: TRBJ2-5
V gene: TRBV9

CDR3 protein: CASGQRTYEQYF
J gene: TRBJ2-7
V gene: TRBV28

CDR3 protein: CASSFSNTQAFF
J gene: TRBJ1-1
V gene: TRBV28

CDR3 protein: CASRGGSSYEQYF
J gene: TRBJ2-7
V gene: TRBV19

CDR3 protein: CASSLVAGALNEQFF
J gene: TRBJ2-1
V gene: TRBV27

CDR3 protein: CASLSGGQEGNEQFF
J gene: TRBJ2-1
V gene: TRBV28

CDR3 protein: CASSPRPASGWADTQYF
J gene: TRBJ2-3
V gene: TRBV7-2

CDR3 protein: CASSLGLAGRHTDTQYF
J gene: TRBJ2-3
V gene: TRBV5-1

CDR3 protein: CASSQGLRAWNEQFF
J gene: TRBJ2-1
V gene: TRBV4-3

CDR3 protein: CASTQGFGDTF
J gene: TRBJ1-2
V gene: TRBV28

CDR3 protein: CASSLVRGGLRGLEAQYF
J gene: TRBJ2-5
V gene: TRBV11-2

CDR3 protein: CASRGGRVNTEAFF
J gene: TRBJ1-1
V gene: TRBV28

CDR3 protein: CASSLGLAGGITTQYF
J gene: TRBJ2-5
V gene: TRBV27

CDR3 protein: CASSNRDRGRRDTQYF
J gene: TRBJ2-3
V gene: TRBV7-2

CDR3 protein: CASFPNGGTEAFF
J gene: TRBJ1-1
V gene: TRBV12-3/TRBV12-4

CDR3 protein: CASSLRGPHEQYF
J gene: TRBJ2-7
V gene: TRBV27

CDR3 protein: CASSGRRAGAASTQYF
J gene: TRBJ2-3
V gene: TRBV6-2/TRBV6-3

CDR3 protein: CASSPGSGVEAQYF
J gene: TRBJ2-5
V gene: TRBV7-2

CDR3 protein: CASSPWGVLGDGYTF
J gene: TRBJ1-2
V gene: TRBV28

CDR3 protein: CAITGQGRDDEQFF
J gene: TRBJ2-1
V gene: TRBV6-1

CDR3 protein: CASSYVPGKGIETQYF
J gene: TRBJ2-5
V gene: TRBV6-2/TRBV6-3

CDR3 protein: CSVGLGQAAHSNQPQHF
J gene: TRBJ1-5
V gene: TRBV20-1

CDR3 protein: CASSLPQGSQPQHF
J gene: TRBJ1-5
V gene: TRBV28

CDR3 protein: CASSREQGTYEQYF
J gene: TRBJ2-7
V gene: TRBV18

CDR3 protein: CASTGTGGYEQYF
J gene: TRBJ2-7
V gene: TRBV25-1

CDR3 protein: CSASGSQFQETQYF
J gene: TRBJ2-5
V gene: TRBV20-1

CDR3 protein: CASSQDRVGMNTEAFF
J gene: TRBJ1-1
V gene: TRBV7-9

CDR3 protein: CASSNPGADYNYNEQFF
J gene: TRBJ2-1
V gene: TRBV6-4

CDR3 protein: CASSFSSGANTGELFF
J gene: TRBJ2-2
V gene: TRBV5-1

CDR3 protein: CSAPRQREAFF
J gene: TRBJ1-1
V gene: TRBV20-1

CDR3 protein: CASSKGLAGGLSFF
J gene: TRBJ2-1
V gene: TRBV4-1

CDR3 protein: CASSYVSGSGMYTGELFF
J gene: TRBJ2-2
V gene: TRBV6-2/TRBV6-3

CDR3 protein: CSARYELAGVPLRNEQFF
J gene: TRBJ2-1
V gene: TRBV20-1

CDR3 protein: CATSGRTSGHNEQFF
J gene: TRBJ2-1
V gene: TRBV24-1

CDR3 protein: CASRAQGDNQPQHF
J gene: TRBJ1-5
V gene: TRBV7-9

CDR3 protein: CASEEQLNTEAFF
J gene: TRBJ1-1
V gene: TRBV7-9

CDR3 protein: CASSWTSGGTYEQYF
J gene: TRBJ2-7
V gene: TRBV10-2

CDR3 protein: CASSTDPSGQLPQYF
J gene: TRBJ2-7
V gene: TRBV19

CDR3 protein: CASSHGTLRDGYTF
J gene: TRBJ1-2
V gene: TRBV14

CDR3 protein: CASSFMGVSEQYF
J gene: TRBJ2-7
V gene: TRBV27

CDR3 protein: CASSQDQNSRVTQYF
J gene: TRBJ2-5
V gene: TRBV7-6

CDR3 protein: CSAGQSSYNEQFF
J gene: TRBJ2-1
V gene: TRBV20-1